This entry describes one T cell receptor (beta chain). Its antigen is as yet unknown. Assay used: immunoSEQ multiplex PCR; TCRdb lists only in-frame clones, some missing. The table records fewer than 10,000 clones, 85% to 90% of them present only once. This sample was included in a study of STAT3 mutations in large granular lymphocyte leukemia. General observations from the study: In T-cell large granular lymphocyte leukemia, about half of patients showed multiple immunodominant subclonotypes.

The sequencing sample was made of peripheral blood mononuclear cells. This sequence originates from a man aged 80 or over with T-cell large granular lymphocyte leukemia. Some clones in this sample may be carry-over from other donors' samples.

CDR3 nucleotide sequence: TGTGCCAGCAGTTACACGACAACCACAGATACGCAGTATTTT. Its translation: CASSYTTTTDTQYF. V is TRBV6-6 and J is TRBJ2-3; D is undetermined. Trimming removed 2 bases at V and 2 bases at J, with 8 bases between. Germline V CDR1 and CDR2: MNHNY, SVGAGI (reference sequence). The CDR3 covers 14 residues.